The sequence of this TCR beta chain was determined in a study of T cell repertoires in aging, cancer and after chemotherapy. Study as a whole: Paired samples before and after chemotherapy came from glioblastoma patients receiving temozolomide-based therapy.

Amplification of TCR beta used genomic DNA extracted from peripheral blood. Points from the study as a whole: Untreated cancer patients had significantly lower blood TCR diversity than age-matched healthy donors. In healthy donors, age-related TCR diversity loss mainly reflected lost richness.

TRB rearrangements spanning V, D and J were amplified using mixed TRB-A/B primers. Each CDR3 protein is one row after TCRdb ran MiXCR on the multiplex PCR reads. The sample records about 2,900 distinct CDR3 sequences, 28% being singletons. In regard to this clonotype: Its target is not known.

The length of the CDR3 is 16 residues. Trimming cost V 0 bases and J 9 bases; bases outside gene matches: 11. Per the germline V gene, CDR1 is DFQATT and CDR2 is SNEGSKA (reference sequence). The sequenced material came from blood. The rearrangement links TRBV20-1 to TRBJ2-1; TRBD2 aligns across 10 bases. The source of this sequence is a human donor with a solid tumor. The CDR3 DNA reads as TGCAGTGCTAGAGATATCAGGCTAGCGGGAGTAGGTGAGCAGTTCTTC. This translates into CSARDIRLAGVGEQFF.